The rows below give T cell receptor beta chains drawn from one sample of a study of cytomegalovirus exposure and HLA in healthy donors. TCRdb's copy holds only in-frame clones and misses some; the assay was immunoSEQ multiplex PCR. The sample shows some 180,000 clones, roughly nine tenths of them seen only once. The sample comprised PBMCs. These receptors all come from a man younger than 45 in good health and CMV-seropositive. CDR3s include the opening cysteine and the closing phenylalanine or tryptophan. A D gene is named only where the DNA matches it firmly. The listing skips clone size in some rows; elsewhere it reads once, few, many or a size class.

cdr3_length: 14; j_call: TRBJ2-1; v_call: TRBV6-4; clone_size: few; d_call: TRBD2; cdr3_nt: TGTGCCAGCAGTGTATTAGCGGGAGTCGATGAGCAGTTCTTC; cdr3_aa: CASSVLAGVDEQFF
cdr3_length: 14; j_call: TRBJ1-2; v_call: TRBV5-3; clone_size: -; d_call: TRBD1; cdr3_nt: TGTGCCAGAAGCCCGAACAGGGGGCGGAAGGGCTACACCTTC; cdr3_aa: CARSPNRGRKGYTF
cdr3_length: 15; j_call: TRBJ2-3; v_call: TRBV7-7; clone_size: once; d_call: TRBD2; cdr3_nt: TGTGCCAGCAGCTTTAGCGGGGGGCCCACAGATACGCAGTATTTT; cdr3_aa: CASSFSGGPTDTQYF
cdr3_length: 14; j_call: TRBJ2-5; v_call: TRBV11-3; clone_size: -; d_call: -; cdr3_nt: TGTGCCAGCAGCTTGGGCGGGGTACAAGAGACCCAGTACTTC; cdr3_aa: CASSLGGVQETQYF
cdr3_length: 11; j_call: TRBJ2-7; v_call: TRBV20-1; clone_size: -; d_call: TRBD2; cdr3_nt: TGCAGTGGAGTCCGGGGGGACGAGCAGTACTTC; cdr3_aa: CSGVRGDEQYF
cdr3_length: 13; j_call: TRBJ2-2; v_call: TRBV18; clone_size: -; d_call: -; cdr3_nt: TGTGCCAGCTCACCAGGGGCGGCCGGGGAGCTGTTTTTT; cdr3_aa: CASSPGAAGELFF
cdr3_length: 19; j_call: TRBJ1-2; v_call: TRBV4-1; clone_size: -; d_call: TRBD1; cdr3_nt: TGCGCCAGCAGCCATATGGACAGGGGAGCTTTGGGATGGGACTATGGCTACACCTTC; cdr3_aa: CASSHMDRGALGWDYGYTF
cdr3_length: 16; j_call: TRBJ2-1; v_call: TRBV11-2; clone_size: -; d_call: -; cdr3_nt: TGTGCCAGCAGCTCCCGACTAGGGCTTCGGTACAATGAGCAGTTCTTC; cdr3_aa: CASSSRLGLRYNEQFF
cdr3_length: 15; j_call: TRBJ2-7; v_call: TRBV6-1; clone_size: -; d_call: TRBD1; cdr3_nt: TGTGCCAGCAGTGAGATGACAGGGGGAACCTACGAGCAGTACTTC; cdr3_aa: CASSEMTGGTYEQYF
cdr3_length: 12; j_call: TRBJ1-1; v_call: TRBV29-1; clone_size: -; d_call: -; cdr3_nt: TGCAGCGTTGGCGGGGGGCAGGTTTCGGCTTTCTTT; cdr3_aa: CSVGGGQVSAFF
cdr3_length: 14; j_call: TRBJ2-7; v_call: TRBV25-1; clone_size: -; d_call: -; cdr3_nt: TGTGCCAGCAGTGAATATACTGAGGCCTACGAGCAGTACTTC; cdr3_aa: CASSEYTEAYEQYF
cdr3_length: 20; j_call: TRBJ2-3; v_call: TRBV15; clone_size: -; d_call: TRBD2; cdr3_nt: TGTGCCACCAGCAGAACCAGGGGACGGGACATGAGCGGGAGGTCCGATACGCAGTATTTT; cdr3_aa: CATSRTRGRDMSGRSDTQYF
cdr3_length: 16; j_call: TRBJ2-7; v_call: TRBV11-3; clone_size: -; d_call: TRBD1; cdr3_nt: TGTGCCAGCAGCGCACAGGACAGGGGCCCCTTCTCCGAGCAGTACTTC; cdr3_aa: CASSAQDRGPFSEQYF
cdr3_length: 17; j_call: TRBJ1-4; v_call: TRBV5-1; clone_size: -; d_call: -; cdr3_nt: TGCGCCAGCAGCCCAGGTGGGGGCGGCACGACTAATGAAAAACTGTTTTTT; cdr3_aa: CASSPGGGGTTNEKLFF
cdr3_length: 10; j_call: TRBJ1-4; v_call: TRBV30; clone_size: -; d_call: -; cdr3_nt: TGTGCCTGGGCCGGTGAAAAACTGTTTTTT; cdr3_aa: CAWAGEKLFF
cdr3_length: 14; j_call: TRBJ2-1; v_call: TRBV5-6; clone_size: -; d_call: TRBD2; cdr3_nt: TGTGCCAGCAGTCCTAGCGGGAGATTGAGTGAGCAGTTCTTC; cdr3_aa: CASSPSGRLSEQFF
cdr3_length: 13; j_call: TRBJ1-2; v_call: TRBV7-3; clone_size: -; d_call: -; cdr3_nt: TGTGCCAGCAGCTTAGACAACCTGCGGGGCTACACCTTC; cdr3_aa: CASSLDNLRGYTF
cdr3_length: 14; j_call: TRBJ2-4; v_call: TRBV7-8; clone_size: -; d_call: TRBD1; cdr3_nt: TGTGCCAGCAGCTCCCGACAGGGATTAAACATTCAGTACTTC; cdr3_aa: CASSSRQGLNIQYF
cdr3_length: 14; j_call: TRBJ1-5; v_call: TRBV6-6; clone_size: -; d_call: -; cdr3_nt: TGTGCCAGCACGAGGGCAGGAATCAATCAGCCCCAGCATTTT; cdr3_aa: CASTRAGINQPQHF
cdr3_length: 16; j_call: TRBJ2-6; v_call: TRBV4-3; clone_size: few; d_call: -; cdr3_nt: TGCGCCAGCAGCCAAGAATCCGCAACTGGGGCCAACGTCCTGACTTTC; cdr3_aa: CASSQESATGANVLTF
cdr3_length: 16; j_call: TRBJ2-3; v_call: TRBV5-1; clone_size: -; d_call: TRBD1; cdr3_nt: TGCGCCAGCAGCCTGGTGGCAGGGGGAATCACAGATACGCAGTATTTT; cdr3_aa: CASSLVAGGITDTQYF
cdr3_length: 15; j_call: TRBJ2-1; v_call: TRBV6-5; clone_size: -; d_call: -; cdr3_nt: TGTGCCAGCCTCACCCGGGGGCCCATATACAATGAGCAGTTCTTC; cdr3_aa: CASLTRGPIYNEQFF
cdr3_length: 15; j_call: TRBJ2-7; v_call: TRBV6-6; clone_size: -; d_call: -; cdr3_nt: TGTGCCAGCAGACCCGGCCGGGACCTTACCTACGAGCAGTACTTC; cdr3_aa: CASRPGRDLTYEQYF
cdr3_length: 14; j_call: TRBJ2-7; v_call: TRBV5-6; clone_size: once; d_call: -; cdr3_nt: TGTGCCAGCAGCTTGGGTGGCAACCCCTACGAGCAGTACTTC; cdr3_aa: CASSLGGNPYEQYF
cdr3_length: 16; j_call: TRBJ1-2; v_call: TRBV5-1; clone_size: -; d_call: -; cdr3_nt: TGCGCCAGCAGCCAGGATCAAGGGGTTACGAACTATGGCTACACCTTC; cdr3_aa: CASSQDQGVTNYGYTF
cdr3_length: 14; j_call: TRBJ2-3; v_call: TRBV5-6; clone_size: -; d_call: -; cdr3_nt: TGTGCCAGCAGCTTGAGATGGAACACAGATACGCAGTATTTT; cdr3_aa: CASSLRWNTDTQYF